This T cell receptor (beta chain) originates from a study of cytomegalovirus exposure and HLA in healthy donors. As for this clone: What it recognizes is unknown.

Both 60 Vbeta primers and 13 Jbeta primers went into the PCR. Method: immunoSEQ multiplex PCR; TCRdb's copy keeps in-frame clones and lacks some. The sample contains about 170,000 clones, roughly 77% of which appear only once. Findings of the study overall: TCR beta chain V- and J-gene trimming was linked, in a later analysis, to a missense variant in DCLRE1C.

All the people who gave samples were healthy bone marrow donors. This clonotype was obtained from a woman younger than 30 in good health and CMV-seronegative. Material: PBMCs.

The DNA for the CDR3 is TGCGCCAGCAGCCAATCTAGCGGAAATTACAATGAGCAGTTCTTC. As protein: CASSQSSGNYNEQFF. This chain joins TRBV4-1 and TRBJ2-1; 7 positions match TRBD2. V was pared by 2 bases and J by 4 bases, with 5 bases of the junction left unmatched. From germline, CDR1 is MGHRA and CDR2 YSYEKL. The CDR3 runs to 15 residues.